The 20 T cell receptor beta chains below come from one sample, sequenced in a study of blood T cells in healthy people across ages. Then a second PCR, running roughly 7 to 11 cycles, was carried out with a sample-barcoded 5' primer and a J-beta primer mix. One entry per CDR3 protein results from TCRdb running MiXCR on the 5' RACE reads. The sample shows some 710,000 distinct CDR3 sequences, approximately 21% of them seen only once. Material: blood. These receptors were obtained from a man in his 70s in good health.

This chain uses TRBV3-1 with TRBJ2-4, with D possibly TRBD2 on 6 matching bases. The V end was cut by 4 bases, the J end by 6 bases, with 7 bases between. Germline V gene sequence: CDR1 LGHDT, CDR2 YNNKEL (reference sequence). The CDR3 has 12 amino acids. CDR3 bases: TGTGCCAGCAGCCCCGGGGGAAACATTCAGTACTTC. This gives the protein CASSPGGNIQYF.

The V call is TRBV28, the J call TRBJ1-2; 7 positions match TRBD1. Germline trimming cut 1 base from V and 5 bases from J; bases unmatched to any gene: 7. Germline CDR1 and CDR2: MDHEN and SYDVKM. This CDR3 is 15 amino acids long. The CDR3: CASSLFAVQGYGYTF. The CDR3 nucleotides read TGTGCCAGCAGTTTATTCGCGGTACAGGGGTATGGCTACACCTTC.

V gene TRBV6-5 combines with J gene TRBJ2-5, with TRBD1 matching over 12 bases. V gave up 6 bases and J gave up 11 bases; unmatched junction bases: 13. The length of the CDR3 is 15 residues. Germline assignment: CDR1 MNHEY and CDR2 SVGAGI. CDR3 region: CASSNAGTGGWVQYF. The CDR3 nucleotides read TGTGCCAGCAGCAACGCGGGGACAGGGGGCTGGGTTCAGTACTTC.

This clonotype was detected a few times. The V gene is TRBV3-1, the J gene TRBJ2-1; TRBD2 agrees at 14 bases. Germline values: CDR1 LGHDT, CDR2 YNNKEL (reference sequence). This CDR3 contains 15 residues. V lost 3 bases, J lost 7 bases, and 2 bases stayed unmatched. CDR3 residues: CASSHGLAGGNEQFF. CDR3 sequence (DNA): TGTGCCAGCAGCCATGGACTAGCGGGAGGTAATGAGCAGTTCTTC.

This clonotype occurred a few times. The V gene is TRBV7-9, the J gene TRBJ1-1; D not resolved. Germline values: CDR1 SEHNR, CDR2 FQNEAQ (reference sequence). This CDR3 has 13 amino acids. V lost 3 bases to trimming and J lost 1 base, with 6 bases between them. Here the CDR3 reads CASSFLQNTEAFF. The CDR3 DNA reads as TGTGCCAGCAGCTTTCTACAGAACACTGAAGCTTTCTTT.

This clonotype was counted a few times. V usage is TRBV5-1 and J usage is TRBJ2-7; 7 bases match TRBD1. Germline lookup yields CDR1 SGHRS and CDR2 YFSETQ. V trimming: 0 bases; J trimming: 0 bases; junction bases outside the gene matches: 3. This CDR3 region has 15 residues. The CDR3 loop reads CASSLGDRSSYEQYF. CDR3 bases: TGCGCCAGCAGCTTGGGGGACAGAAGCTCCTACGAGCAGTACTTC.

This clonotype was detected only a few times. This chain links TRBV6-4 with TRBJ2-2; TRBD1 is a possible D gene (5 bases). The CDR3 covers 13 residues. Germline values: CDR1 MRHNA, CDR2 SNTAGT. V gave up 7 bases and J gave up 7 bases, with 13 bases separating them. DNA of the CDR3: TGTGCCAGCAAGATCAATCAGGGCGGGGAGCTGTTTTTT. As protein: CASKINQGGELFF.

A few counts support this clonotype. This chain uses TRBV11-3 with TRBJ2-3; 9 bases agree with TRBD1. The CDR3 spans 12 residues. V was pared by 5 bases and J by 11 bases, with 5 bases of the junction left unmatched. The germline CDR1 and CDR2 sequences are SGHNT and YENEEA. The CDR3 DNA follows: TGTGCCAGCAGCCCTGGACAGGGGAAGCAGTATTTT. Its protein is CASSPGQGKQYF.

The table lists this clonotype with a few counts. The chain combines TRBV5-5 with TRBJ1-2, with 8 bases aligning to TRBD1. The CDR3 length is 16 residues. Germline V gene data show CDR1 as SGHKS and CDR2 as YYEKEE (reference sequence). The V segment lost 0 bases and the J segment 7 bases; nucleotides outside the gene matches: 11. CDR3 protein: CASSLATGTGLGGYTF. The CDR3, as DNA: TGTGCCAGCAGCTTGGCCACCGGGACAGGATTGGGTGGCTACACCTTC.

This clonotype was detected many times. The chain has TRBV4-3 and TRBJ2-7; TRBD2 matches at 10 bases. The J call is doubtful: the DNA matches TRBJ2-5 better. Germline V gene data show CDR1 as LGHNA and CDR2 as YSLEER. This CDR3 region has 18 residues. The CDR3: CASSQDGPLAGVRETQYF. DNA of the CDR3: TGCGCCAGCAGCCAAGATGGCCCCCTAGCGGGAGTTCGGGAGACCCAGTACTTC.

CDR3 sequence (DNA): TGTGCCAGCAGTGAACTAGCGGACCGGGAAAACATTCAGTACTTC. Amino acid sequence: CASSELADRENIQYF. The chain couples TRBV25-1 to TRBJ2-4; 7 nucleotides align to TRBD2. The CDR3 runs to 15 residues. Germline loops: CDR1 MGHDK, CDR2 SYGVNS. With V trimmed by 2 bases and J by 5 bases, 6 bases remained unmatched.

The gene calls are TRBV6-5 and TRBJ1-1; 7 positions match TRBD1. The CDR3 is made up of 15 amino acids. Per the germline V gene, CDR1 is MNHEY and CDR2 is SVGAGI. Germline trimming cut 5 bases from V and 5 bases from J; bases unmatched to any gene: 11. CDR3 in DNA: TGTGCCAGCAGTACTGCGACAGGGCTGGGGACTGAAGCTTTCTTT. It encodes CASSTATGLGTEAFF.

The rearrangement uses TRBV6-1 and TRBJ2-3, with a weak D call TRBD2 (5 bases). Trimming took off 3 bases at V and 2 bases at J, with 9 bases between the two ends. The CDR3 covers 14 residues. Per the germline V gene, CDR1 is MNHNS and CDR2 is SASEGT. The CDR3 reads CASSDWGDTDTQYF. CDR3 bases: TGTGCCAGCAGTGACTGGGGAGACACAGATACGCAGTATTTT.

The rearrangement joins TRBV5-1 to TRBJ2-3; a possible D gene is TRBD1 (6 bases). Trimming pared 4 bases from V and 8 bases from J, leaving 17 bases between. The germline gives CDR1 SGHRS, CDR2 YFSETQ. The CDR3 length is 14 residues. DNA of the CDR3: TGCGCCAGCAGCGGGCCAGGGGTCCCAGCTACGCAGTATTTT. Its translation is CASSGPGVPATQYF.

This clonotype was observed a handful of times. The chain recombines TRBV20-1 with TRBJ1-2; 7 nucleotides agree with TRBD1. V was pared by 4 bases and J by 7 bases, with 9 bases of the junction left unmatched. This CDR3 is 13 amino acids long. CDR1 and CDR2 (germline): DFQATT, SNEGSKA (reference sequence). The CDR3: CSATSDRVSGYTF. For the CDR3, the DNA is TGCAGTGCTACCTCCGACAGGGTTTCTGGCTACACCTTC.

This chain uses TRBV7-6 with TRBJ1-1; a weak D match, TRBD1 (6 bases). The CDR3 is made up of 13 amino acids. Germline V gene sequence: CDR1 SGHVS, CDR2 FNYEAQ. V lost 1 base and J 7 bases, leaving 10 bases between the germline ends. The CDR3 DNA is TGTGCCAGCAGCTTAGACAGGGATAATGAAGCTTTCTTT. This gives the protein CASSLDRDNEAFF.

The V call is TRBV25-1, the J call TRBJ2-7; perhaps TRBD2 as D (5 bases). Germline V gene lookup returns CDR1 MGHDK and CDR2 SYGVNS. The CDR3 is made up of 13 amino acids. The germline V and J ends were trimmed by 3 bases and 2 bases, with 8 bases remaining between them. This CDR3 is CASSDTAAYEQYF. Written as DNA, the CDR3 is TGTGCCAGCAGTGACACAGCGGCCTACGAGCAGTACTTC.

The CDR3 region has the DNA TGTGCCAGCAGCCAAGATATCCGCCAAGAGACCCAGTACTTC. This encodes CASSQDIRQETQYF. This chain links TRBV4-2 with TRBJ2-5; D not resolved. Germline values: CDR1 LGHNA, CDR2 YNFKEQ. This CDR3 has 14 residues. The V end lost 0 bases, the J end lost 1 base, and 6 bases lay between the germline ends.

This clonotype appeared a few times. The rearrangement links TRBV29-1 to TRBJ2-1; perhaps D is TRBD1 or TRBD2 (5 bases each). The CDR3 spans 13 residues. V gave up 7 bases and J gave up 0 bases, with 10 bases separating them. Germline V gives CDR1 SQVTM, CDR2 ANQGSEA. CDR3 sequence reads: CSAGGHSYNEQFF. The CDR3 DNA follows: TGCAGCGCTGGGGGTCACTCCTACAATGAGCAGTTCTTC.

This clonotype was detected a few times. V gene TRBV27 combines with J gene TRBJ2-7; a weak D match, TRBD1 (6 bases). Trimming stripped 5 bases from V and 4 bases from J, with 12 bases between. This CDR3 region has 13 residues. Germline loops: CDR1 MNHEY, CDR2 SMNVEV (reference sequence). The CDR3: CASSPWTDYEQYF. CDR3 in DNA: TGTGCCAGCAGTCCCTGGACAGATTACGAGCAGTACTTC.